These T cell receptor beta chains were read from a single sample in a study of cytomegalovirus exposure and HLA in healthy donors. Measured with immunoSEQ multiplex PCR; TCRdb has only the in-frame clones, and not every one. This sample has more than 100,000 clones, with 80% found just once. Source material: PBMCs. The receptors shown here come from a female donor in good health and CMV-seropositive. CDR3s include the opening cysteine and the closing phenylalanine or tryptophan. Fields, in order: CDR3 length, V gene, clone size, D gene, J gene, CDR3 protein, CDR3 DNA. The D gene is left open where the match is weak. Some rows mark clone size as missing; the rest say once, few, many or name a class of expanded clone.

16,TRBV28,-,TRBD2,TRBJ2-3,CASSTLTSGGGDTQYF,TGTGCCAGCAGTACACTGACTAGCGGGGGAGGAGATACGCAGTATTTT
13,TRBV10-3,-,-,TRBJ2-1,CAISRDSVNEQFF,TGTGCCATCAGTCGGGACTCCGTCAATGAGCAGTTCTTC
13,TRBV7-9,-,-,TRBJ1-2,CASSQGYNYGYTF,TGTGCCAGCAGCCAGGGTTATAACTATGGCTACACCTTC
15,TRBV19,few,TRBD1,TRBJ1-3,CASSSGQGPGNTIYF,TGTGCCAGTAGCAGCGGACAGGGGCCTGGAAACACCATATATTTT
14,TRBV7-2,-,-,TRBJ1-4,CASSSRLGDEKLFF,TGTGCCAGCAGCTCCCGGTTAGGAGATGAAAAACTGTTTTTT
15,TRBV10-3,-,-,TRBJ1-5,CAISESRQANQPQHF,TGTGCCATCAGTGAGTCTCGGCAGGCCAATCAGCCCCAGCATTTT
11,TRBV28,-,-,TRBJ1-2,CASSLDSGYTF,TGTGCCAGCAGCTTGGACTCAGGCTACACCTTC
14,TRBV7-9,few,-,TRBJ2-3,CASSFTGDADTQYF,TGTGCCAGCAGCTTTACGGGGGACGCAGATACGCAGTATTTT
13,TRBV6-1,-,TRBD1,TRBJ2-7,CASSLGQQYEQYF,TGTGCCAGCAGTTTGGGACAGCAATACGAGCAGTACTTC
15,TRBV10-3,few,-,TRBJ1-1,CAIRPKGQPNTEAFF,TGTGCCATCAGACCCAAAGGACAGCCGAACACTGAAGCTTTCTTT
11,TRBV28,-,-,TRBJ2-7,CASSSAYEQYF,TGTGCCAGCAGTTCCGCCTACGAGCAGTACTTC
14,TRBV7-8,-,-,TRBJ1-2,CASSVQTKDYGYTF,TGTGCCAGCAGCGTACAGACAAAGGACTATGGCTACACCTTC
15,TRBV10-3,-,-,TRBJ1-2,CAISESAGVGYGYTF,TGTGCCATCAGTGAGTCGGCAGGGGTGGGCTACGGCTACACCTTC
13,TRBV9,few,-,TRBJ2-3,CASGRGSTDTQYF,TGTGCCTCGGGACGGGGGAGCACAGATACGCAGTATTTT
17,TRBV18,-,TRBD1,TRBJ2-2,CASSPGGTGGTTGELFF,TGTGCCAGCTCACCGGGGGGCACAGGGGGCACCACCGGGGAGCTGTTTTTT
12,TRBV19,-,-,TRBJ1-5,CASSIREQPQHF,TGTGCCAGTAGTATTCGAGAGCAGCCCCAGCATTTT
15,TRBV18,few,-,TRBJ2-6,CASSPGLSGANVLTF,TGTGCCAGCTCACCGGGCCTCTCTGGGGCCAACGTCCTGACTTTC
16,TRBV5-1,once,-,TRBJ1-6,CASSLKSEQYNSPLHF,TGCGCCAGCAGCTTGAAGTCTGAACAGTATAATTCACCCCTCCACTTT
14,TRBV19,-,TRBD1,TRBJ2-1,CASQYTGGAGEQFF,TGTGCCAGCCAATATACAGGGGGCGCTGGGGAGCAGTTCTTC
14,TRBV30,few,TRBD1,TRBJ1-6,CAWSFPTGASPLHF,TGTGCCTGGAGTTTCCCGACAGGGGCGTCACCCCTCCACTTT
14,TRBV19,-,-,TRBJ2-7,CASSSLQGPYEQYF,TGTGCCAGTAGTAGCTTACAGGGTCCCTACGAGCAGTACTTC
13,TRBV6-5,-,-,TRBJ1-2,CASSKGGDYGYTF,TGTGCCAGCAGCAAAGGGGGGGACTATGGCTACACCTTC
13,TRBV5-6,-,-,TRBJ2-1,CASSLVRGVEQFF,TGTGCCAGCAGCTTGGTCCGGGGAGTTGAGCAGTTCTTC
14,TRBV18,-,-,TRBJ2-3,CASSPSPIPDTQYF,TGTGCCAGCTCACCGAGTCCAATCCCAGATACGCAGTATTTT
16,TRBV19,-,-,TRBJ1-4,CASSLYGLARFEKLFF,TGTGCCAGTAGTCTCTACGGTCTTGCGCGGTTTGAAAAACTGTTTTTT
13,TRBV5-8,-,-,TRBJ1-5,CASSHGGNQPQHF,TGTGCCAGCAGCCACGGGGGCAATCAGCCCCAGCATTTT
15,TRBV28,-,TRBD1,TRBJ1-1,CASSLIGTVNTEAFF,TGTGCCAGCAGTTTAATAGGGACAGTGAACACTGAAGCTTTCTTT
13,TRBV2,-,TRBD2,TRBJ2-7,CASMGGGGREQYF,TGTGCCAGCATGGGCGGGGGGGGGAGGGAGCAGTACTTC
13,TRBV18,-,-,TRBJ1-3,CASSPPGGNTIYF,TGTGCCAGCTCACCACCCGGTGGAAACACCATATATTTT
13,TRBV5-1,-,-,TRBJ1-1,CASSLGMNTEAFF,TGCGCCAGCAGCTTGGGTATGAACACTGAAGCTTTCTTT
13,TRBV5-4,-,-,TRBJ1-1,CASSLVANTEAFF,TGTGCCAGCAGCTTGGTAGCGAACACTGAAGCTTTCTTT
17,TRBV27,-,-,TRBJ2-7,CASSPPYILAGDYEQYF,TGTGCCAGCAGTCCCCCATACATCCTGGCAGGGGACTACGAGCAGTACTTC
13,TRBV18,-,TRBD1,TRBJ1-2,CASSLGQDYGYTF,TGTGCCAGCTCACTAGGACAGGACTATGGCTACACCTTC
12,TRBV6-5,-,-,TRBJ2-7,CASRKGAGEQYF,TGTGCCAGCAGGAAAGGAGCGGGCGAGCAGTACTTC
15,TRBV27,-,-,TRBJ1-2,CASSLQGKANYGYTF,TGTGCCAGCAGTTTACAGGGGAAAGCTAACTATGGCTACACCTTC
15,TRBV28,-,TRBD1,TRBJ2-7,CASSFYLRGTYEQYF,TGTGCCAGCAGCTTTTACCTCAGGGGGACCTACGAGCAGTACTTC
14,TRBV5-1,-,TRBD1,TRBJ2-2,CASSRDREAGELFF,TGCGCCAGCAGTCGGGACAGGGAGGCCGGGGAGCTGTTTTTT
14,TRBV5-1,-,TRBD1,TRBJ1-2,CASSLELRGVGYTF,TGCGCCAGCAGCTTGGAGCTCAGGGGGGTTGGCTACACCTTC
19,TRBV2,-,TRBD2,TRBJ2-1,CASTQGNSGAFRSYNEQFF,TGTGCCAGCACTCAAGGGAATAGCGGGGCTTTCAGGTCCTACAATGAGCAGTTCTTC
18,TRBV19,-,-,TRBJ2-3,CASQNPAGGPTFTDTQYF,TGTGCCAGTCAAAACCCCGCCGGGGGACCTACATTCACAGATACGCAGTATTTT
14,TRBV7-2,-,TRBD1,TRBJ2-2,CASSWDRAIGELFF,TGTGCCAGCAGCTGGGACAGGGCGATCGGGGAGCTGTTTTTT
12,TRBV7-8,-,-,TRBJ1-2,CASSLDSGGYTF,TGTGCCAGCAGCTTAGACAGTGGTGGCTACACCTTC
13,TRBV5-4,-,-,TRBJ1-2,CASSTDGLYGYTF,TGTGCCAGCAGCACGGACGGACTATATGGCTACACCTTC
12,TRBV21-1,-,-,TRBJ1-1,CASSCMGGEAFF,TGTGCCAGCAGCTGTATGGGAGGGGAAGCTTTCTTT
11,TRBV20-1,few,TRBD1,TRBJ1-2,CSTDRGNGYTF,TGCAGTACGGACAGGGGGAATGGCTACACCTTC
12,TRBV6-4,-,-,TRBJ2-5,CASSDPSETQYF,TGTGCCAGCAGTGACCCGTCAGAGACCCAGTACTTC
14,TRBV7-2,-,-,TRBJ2-1,CASSLTRGTPEQFF,TGTGCCAGCAGCTTAACACGCGGGACTCCTGAGCAGTTCTTC
17,TRBV5-4,-,TRBD1,TRBJ1-2,CASSWPGGKGAANGYTF,TGTGCCAGCAGCTGGCCGGGGGGGAAGGGGGCGGCCAATGGCTACACCTTC
14,TRBV6-1,-,TRBD1,TRBJ1-5,CASSSDRGYQPQHF,TGTGCCAGCAGTTCGGACAGGGGATATCAGCCCCAGCATTTT
16,TRBV7-9,-,TRBD1,TRBJ2-7,CASSLNPGQGAYEQYF,TGTGCCAGCAGCTTGAACCCGGGACAGGGGGCCTACGAGCAGTACTTC
14,TRBV5-6,once,-,TRBJ2-7,CASTYRDTPYEQYF,TGTGCCAGCACTTACCGGGACACTCCCTACGAGCAGTACTTC
15,TRBV5-4,-,-,TRBJ2-1,CASSLGGQIYNEQFF,TGTGCCAGCAGCTTAGGCGGACAAATTTACAATGAGCAGTTCTTC
15,TRBV7-2,-,TRBD1,TRBJ2-2,CASSRDSYYTGELFF,TGTGCCAGCAGCCGGGACAGTTATTACACCGGGGAGCTGTTTTTT
17,TRBV10-3,-,-,TRBJ2-6,CAISESTTGAGANVLTF,TGTGCCATCAGTGAGTCGACGACGGGGGCTGGGGCCAACGTCCTGACTTTC